The next 20 T cell receptor beta chains were all read from a single sample in a study of blood T cell repertoires in COVID-19. Using immunoSEQ multiplex PCR, the repertoire was profiled, and TCRdb retains in-frame clones only, with some absent. The sample lists some 5,900 clones, about 90% occurring once. Sequencing was carried out using peripheral blood. The source is a human donor in a cohort sampled during active COVID-19.

The rearrangement links TRBV19 to TRBJ1-2, with D uncertain. This CDR3 comprises 14 residues. The germline CDR1 and CDR2 sequences are LNHDA and SQIVND (reference sequence). V dropped 3 bases and J dropped 2 bases, with 10 bases sitting between them. The CDR3 reads CASSMEYGNYGYTF. In nucleotides, the CDR3 is TGTGCCAGTAGTATGGAGTACGGAAACTATGGCTACACCTTC.

The rearrangement uses TRBV5-4 and TRBJ2-1; 7 nucleotides line up with TRBD1. Looked up from germline, CDR1 is SGHNT and CDR2 is YYREEE (reference sequence). The CDR3 is 18 residues long. V lost 0 bases to trimming and J lost 0 bases; unmatched junction nucleotides: 9. For the CDR3, the DNA is TGTGCCAGCAGCTTGGAGCTAGGGACAGCGCTCTCCTACAATGAGCAGTTCTTC. This codes for CASSLELGTALSYNEQFF.

The genes are TRBV11-2 and TRBJ1-2, with D perhaps matching TRBD1 (6 bases). The CDR3 is 14 residues long. V lost 5 bases and J lost 2, with 12 bases in between. Germline CDR1 SGHAT, CDR2 FQNNGV. The CDR3 DNA reads as TGTGCCAGCAGCCGTGATCAGGGGAACTATGGCTACACCTTC. It translates to CASSRDQGNYGYTF.

This chain uses TRBV11-2 with TRBJ1-4; D may be TRBD1 (5 bases). V lost 1 base, J lost 6 bases, and 15 bases lay in between. Germline V gene data show CDR1 as SGHAT and CDR2 as FQNNGV. The CDR3 is 16 residues long. The CDR3 DNA reads TGTGCCAGCAGCTTAGGGCAGGGAGGATTCGATGAAAAACTGTTTTTT. It yields the protein CASSLGQGGFDEKLFF.

The CDR3 nucleotides read TGTGCCAGCAGTGACTCGATAAGGGGAACCTATAATTCACCCCTCCACTTT. This translates into CASSDSIRGTYNSPLHF. V and J are TRBV6-4 and TRBJ1-6, with D tentatively TRBD1 (5 bases). CDR1 and CDR2 (germline): MRHNA, SNTAGT. CDR3 length: 17 amino acids. The V and J ends lost 0 bases and 2 bases respectively, with 11 bases between them.

The V and J genes are TRBV19 and TRBJ1-1; TRBD1 might be the D (5 bases). Germline values: CDR1 LNHDA, CDR2 SQIVND (reference sequence). The CDR3 loop spans 14 amino acids. With 4 bases removed from V and 4 bases from J, the gap between germline ends came to 13 bases. This chain's CDR3 is CASSNSAGGTEAFF. The CDR3 nucleotides read TGTGCCAGTAGTAATTCGGCGGGGGGCACTGAAGCTTTCTTT.

This chain uses TRBV30 with TRBJ2-3; 7 bases are shared with TRBD2. The ends lost 3 bases at V and 6 bases at J; junction bases unmatched: 9. The CDR3 contains 14 residues. Looked up from germline, CDR1 is GTSNPN and CDR2 is SVGIG (reference sequence). The CDR3 loop reads CAWRRGGAADTQYF. CDR3 nucleotides: TGTGCCTGGAGAAGGGGAGGGGCTGCGGATACGCAGTATTTT.

The rearrangement joins TRBV6-5 to TRBJ1-3, with TRBD1 matching 7 bases. The germline V gene encodes CDR1 MNHEY and CDR2 SVGAGI. This CDR3 has 14 amino acids. Unmatched junction bases numbered 8, after V lost 7 bases and J lost 5 bases. The CDR3 sequence: CASTTSDRRNTIYF. CDR3 nucleotides: TGTGCCAGCACGACTTCGGACAGGCGAAACACCATATATTTT.

The CDR3 nucleotides are TGTGCCAGCGCCTCGGGACGGGGGGGCACTGAAGCTTTCTTT. Translating gives CASASGRGGTEAFF. J is TRBJ1-1 and V is TRBV19; possible D gene TRBD1, 5 bases. The CDR3 length is 14 residues. The germline gives CDR1 LNHDA, CDR2 SQIVND (reference sequence). V lost 9 bases and J lost 4, with 18 bases in between.

This clone was recorded only once. The V call is TRBV12-3 or TRBV12-4, the J call TRBJ1-5, with 8 bases matching TRBD1. After removal of 8 bases from V and 5 bases from J, the junction contained 5 bases not matched to a gene. This CDR3 comprises 13 residues. DNA for the CDR3: TGTGCCAGCCAAGCACAGGGGGATCAGCCCCAGCATTTT. It codes for CASQAQGDQPQHF.

This sequence joins TRBV19 and TRBJ1-2; no definite D call. V dropped 1 base and J dropped 0 bases, with 6 bases sitting between them. Germline V lookup: CDR1 LNHDA, CDR2 SQIVND (reference sequence). CDR3 length: 14 residues. The CDR3 here is CASSIGGSNYGYTF. CDR3 coding DNA: TGTGCCAGTAGTATAGGCGGTTCTAACTATGGCTACACCTTC.

The chain has TRBV4-1 and TRBJ2-3, with 7 bases aligning to TRBD2. CDR3 length: 20 residues. The germline V gene encodes CDR1 MGHRA and CDR2 YSYEKL. V gave up 0 bases and J gave up 0 bases; unmatched junction bases: 15. For the CDR3, the DNA is TGCGCCAGCAGCCAAGAAATTCGCCTTCCTCCGGGGGGAAGCACAGATACGCAGTATTTT. This codes for CASSQEIRLPPGGSTDTQYF.

The chain couples TRBV28 to TRBJ1-6; 9 bases fit TRBD1. The germline V gene encodes CDR1 MDHEN and CDR2 SYDVKM. The length of the CDR3 is 13 residues. Trimming removed 7 bases from V and 10 bases from J; junction bases left unmatched: 5. The CDR3, as DNA: TGTGCCAGCAAAGGGGACAGGGTCTCACCCCTCCACTTT. As protein: CASKGDRVSPLHF.

The chain links TRBV18 to TRBJ1-3, with D unclear. The CDR3 loop spans 14 amino acids. Trimming removed 5 bases at V and 10 bases at J, with 18 bases between. Germline V CDR1 and CDR2: KGHSH, LQKENI. The CDR3 DNA sequence: TGTGCCAGCTCATCAGAGGCTTCACATCAGACCATATATTTT. It yields the protein CASSSEASHQTIYF.

The chain employs TRBV2 and TRBJ2-3, with a tentative D call TRBD1 (5 bases). CDR1 SNHLY and CDR2 FYNNEI come from the germline V gene. This CDR3 has 13 residues. Trimming left V 2 bases short and J 4 bases short, with 7 bases between. The CDR3 DNA sequence: TGTGCCAGCAGTGAAAGGGGCCCAGATACGCAGTATTTT. Protein product: CASSERGPDTQYF.

This clone was seen a single time. The chain has TRBV6-5 and TRBJ1-1, with a weak D call TRBD1 (6 bases). V shed 4 bases and J shed 1 base, with 13 bases lying between them. CDR3 length equals 15 residues. The germline V gene encodes CDR1 MNHEY and CDR2 SVGAGI. This CDR3 reads CASSSAGGGNTEAFF. DNA for the CDR3: TGTGCCAGCAGTTCCGCGGGAGGGGGGAACACTGAAGCTTTCTTT.

The rearrangement links TRBV6-5 to TRBJ2-1, with D tentatively TRBD2 (6 bases). The CDR3 extends over 14 amino acids. The V gene's germline CDR1 is MNHEY and CDR2 SVGAGI. Trimming removed 6 bases at V and 8 bases at J, with 17 bases between. The CDR3 nucleotides are TGTGCCAGCAGCCTGGAGGGGCCCTGGGATGAGCAGTTCTTC. Amino acids: CASSLEGPWDEQFF.

V is TRBV23-1 and J is TRBJ2-7; 7 bases are a match to TRBD1. Being an ORF, TRBV23-1 has a function that is uncertain. Trimming cost V 6 bases and J 3 bases; bases outside gene matches: 8. The CDR3 has 14 residues. The CDR3 bases are TGCGCCAGCAGCCGACAGGGCCCAGGCTACGAGCAGTACTTC. Protein sequence: CASSRQGPGYEQYF.

V and J are TRBV4-1 and TRBJ1-5; possibly TRBD1 for D (5 bases). CDR3 length: 14 residues. Germline V lookup: CDR1 MGHRA, CDR2 YSYEKL. V lost 4 bases to trimming and J lost 3 bases, with 10 bases between them. The CDR3 DNA reads as TGCGCCAGCAGCCTTTCAGGGCTCAATCAGCCCCAGCATTTT. Translating it yields CASSLSGLNQPQHF.

The rearrangement links TRBV24-1 to TRBJ2-7; D is unclear. With 2 bases removed from V and 5 bases from J, the gap between germline ends came to 15 bases. This CDR3 comprises 15 residues. Germline CDR1 KGHDR, CDR2 SFDVKD. The chain's CDR3 is CATSDSHRVNHEQYF. The CDR3 bases are TGTGCCACCAGTGATTCCCACAGAGTCAACCACGAGCAGTACTTC.